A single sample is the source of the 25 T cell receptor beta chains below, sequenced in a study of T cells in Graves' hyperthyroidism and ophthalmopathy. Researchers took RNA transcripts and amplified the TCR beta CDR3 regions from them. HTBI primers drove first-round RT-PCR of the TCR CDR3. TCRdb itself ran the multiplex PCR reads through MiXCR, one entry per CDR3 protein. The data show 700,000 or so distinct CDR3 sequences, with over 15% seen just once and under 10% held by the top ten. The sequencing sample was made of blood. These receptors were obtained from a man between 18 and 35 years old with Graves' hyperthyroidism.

The CDR3 DNA follows: TGTGCCAGCAGTCGCGGGGGTGAGGGGGAGCAGTACTTC. This translates into CASSRGGEGEQYF. The chain is built from TRBV12-3 or TRBV12-4 and TRBJ2-7, with 7 bases lining up with TRBD2. Trimming at V came to 5 bases and at J to 7 bases, leaving 8 bases not matched to a gene. This CDR3 spans 13 amino acids.

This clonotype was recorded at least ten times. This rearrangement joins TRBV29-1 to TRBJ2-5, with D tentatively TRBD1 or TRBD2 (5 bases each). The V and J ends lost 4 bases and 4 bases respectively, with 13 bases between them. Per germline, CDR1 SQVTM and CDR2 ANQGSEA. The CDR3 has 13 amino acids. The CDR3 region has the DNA TGCAGCGTTGGAGGGGAGACTACAGAGACCCAGTACTTC. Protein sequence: CSVGGETTETQYF.

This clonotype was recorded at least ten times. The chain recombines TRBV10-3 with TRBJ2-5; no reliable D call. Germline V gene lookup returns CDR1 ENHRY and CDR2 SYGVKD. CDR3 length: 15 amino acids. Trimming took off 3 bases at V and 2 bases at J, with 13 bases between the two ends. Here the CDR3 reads CAISEATDLQETQYF. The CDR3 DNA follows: TGTGCCATCAGTGAAGCAACCGACCTACAAGAGACCCAGTACTTC.

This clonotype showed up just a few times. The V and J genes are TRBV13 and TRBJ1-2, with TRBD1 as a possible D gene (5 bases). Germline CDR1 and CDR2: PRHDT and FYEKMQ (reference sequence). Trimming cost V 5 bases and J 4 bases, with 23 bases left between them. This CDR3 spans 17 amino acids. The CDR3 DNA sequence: TGTGCCAGCAGCCCATCGAGAGGGCCAGGGTTTACCTATGGCTACACCTTC. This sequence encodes CASSPSRGPGFTYGYTF.

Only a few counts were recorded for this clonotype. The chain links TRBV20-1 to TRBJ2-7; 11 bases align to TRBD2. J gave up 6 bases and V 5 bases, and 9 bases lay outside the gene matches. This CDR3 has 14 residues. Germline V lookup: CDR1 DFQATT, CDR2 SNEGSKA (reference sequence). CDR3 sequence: CSASLAGGSGEQYF. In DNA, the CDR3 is TGCAGTGCTTCGCTAGCGGGAGGATCGGGCGAGCAGTACTTC.

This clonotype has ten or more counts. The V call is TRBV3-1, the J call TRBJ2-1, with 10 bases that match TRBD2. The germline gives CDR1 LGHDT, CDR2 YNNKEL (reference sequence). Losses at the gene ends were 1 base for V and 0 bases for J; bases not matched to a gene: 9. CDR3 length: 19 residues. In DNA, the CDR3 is TGTGCCAGCAGCCAAGTGGGACTAGCGCGAAACAGCTCCTACAATGAGCAGTTCTTC. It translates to CASSQVGLARNSSYNEQFF.

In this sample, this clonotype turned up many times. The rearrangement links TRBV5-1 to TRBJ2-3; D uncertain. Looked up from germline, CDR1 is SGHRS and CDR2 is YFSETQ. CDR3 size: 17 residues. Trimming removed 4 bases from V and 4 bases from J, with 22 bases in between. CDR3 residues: CASSPRKGSAGADTQYF. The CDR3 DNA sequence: TGCGCCAGCAGCCCCAGGAAAGGGTCAGCCGGCGCAGATACGCAGTATTTT.

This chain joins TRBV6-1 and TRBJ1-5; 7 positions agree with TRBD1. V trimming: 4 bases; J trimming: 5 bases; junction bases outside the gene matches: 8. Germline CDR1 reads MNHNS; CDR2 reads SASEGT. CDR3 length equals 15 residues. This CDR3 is CASSVVGTVYQPQHF. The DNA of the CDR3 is TGTGCCAGCAGTGTGGTGGGGACAGTCTATCAGCCCCAGCATTTT.

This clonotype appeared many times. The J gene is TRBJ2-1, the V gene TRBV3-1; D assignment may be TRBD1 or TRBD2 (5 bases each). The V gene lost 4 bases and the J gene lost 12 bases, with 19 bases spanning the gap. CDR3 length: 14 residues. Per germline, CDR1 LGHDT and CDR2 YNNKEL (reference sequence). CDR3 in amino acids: CASSPGTHRGGQFF. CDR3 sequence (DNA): TGTGCCAGCAGCCCCGGGACCCACCGAGGAGGGCAGTTCTTC.

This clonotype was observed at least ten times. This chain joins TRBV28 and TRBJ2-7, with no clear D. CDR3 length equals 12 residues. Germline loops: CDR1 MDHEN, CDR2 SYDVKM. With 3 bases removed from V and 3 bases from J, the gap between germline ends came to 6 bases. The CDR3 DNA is TGTGCCAGCAGTTTCACAGACTACGAGCAGTACTTC. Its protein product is CASSFTDYEQYF.

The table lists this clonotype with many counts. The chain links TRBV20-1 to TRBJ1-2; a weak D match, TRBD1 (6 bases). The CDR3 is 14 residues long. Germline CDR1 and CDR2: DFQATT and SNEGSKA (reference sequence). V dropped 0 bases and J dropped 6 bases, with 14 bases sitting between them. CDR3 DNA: TGCAGTGCTAGAGAAGGGGGGAGGTTACATGGCTACACCTTC. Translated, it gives CSAREGGRLHGYTF.

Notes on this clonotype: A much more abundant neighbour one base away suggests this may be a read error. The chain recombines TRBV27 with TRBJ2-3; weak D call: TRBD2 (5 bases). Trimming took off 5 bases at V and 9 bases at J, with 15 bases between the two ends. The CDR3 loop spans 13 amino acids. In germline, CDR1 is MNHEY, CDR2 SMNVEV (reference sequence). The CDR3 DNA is TGTGCCAGCAGTCTCTACGGGCGAGGGACGCAGTATTTT. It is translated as CASSLYGRGTQYF.

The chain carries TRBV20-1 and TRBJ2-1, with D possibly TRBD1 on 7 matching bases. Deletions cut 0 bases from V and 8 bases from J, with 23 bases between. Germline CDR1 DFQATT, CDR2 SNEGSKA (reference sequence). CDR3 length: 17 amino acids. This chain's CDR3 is CSARERGRTTAWDEQFF. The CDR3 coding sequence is TGCAGTGCTAGAGAGAGGGGGCGGACTACAGCTTGGGATGAGCAGTTCTTC.

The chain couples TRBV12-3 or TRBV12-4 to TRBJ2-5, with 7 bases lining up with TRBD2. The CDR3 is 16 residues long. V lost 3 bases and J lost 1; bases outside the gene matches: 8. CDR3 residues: CASSFFPAGTQETQYF. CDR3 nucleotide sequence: TGTGCCAGCAGTTTCTTTCCAGCGGGAACCCAAGAGACCCAGTACTTC.

In DNA form, the CDR3 reads TGCGCCAGCAGCCAGGGTTTTGGGACAGGAGAAAACATTCAGTACTTC. Protein: CASSQGFGTGENIQYF. The chain recombines TRBV4-1 with TRBJ2-4; 8 positions agree with TRBD1. The CDR3 length is 16 residues. Germline CDR1 MGHRA, CDR2 YSYEKL. The V gene end was trimmed by 3 bases and the J gene end by 5 bases; junction bases not matched to a gene: 9.

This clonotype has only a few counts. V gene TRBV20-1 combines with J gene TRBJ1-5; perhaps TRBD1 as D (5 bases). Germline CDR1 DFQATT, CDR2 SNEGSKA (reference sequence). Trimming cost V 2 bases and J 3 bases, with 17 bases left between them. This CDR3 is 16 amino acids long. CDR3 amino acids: CSARHGGRILNQPQHF. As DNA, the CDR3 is TGCAGTGCTAGACATGGGGGACGCATCCTCAATCAGCCCCAGCATTTT.

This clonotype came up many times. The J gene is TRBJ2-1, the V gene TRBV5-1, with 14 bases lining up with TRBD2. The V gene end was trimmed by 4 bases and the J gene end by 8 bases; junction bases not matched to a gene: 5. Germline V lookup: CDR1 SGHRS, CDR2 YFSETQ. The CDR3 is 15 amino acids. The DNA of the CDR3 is TGCGCCAGCAGCCAGGGACTAGCGGGGGACGATGAGCAGTTCTTC. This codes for CASSQGLAGDDEQFF.

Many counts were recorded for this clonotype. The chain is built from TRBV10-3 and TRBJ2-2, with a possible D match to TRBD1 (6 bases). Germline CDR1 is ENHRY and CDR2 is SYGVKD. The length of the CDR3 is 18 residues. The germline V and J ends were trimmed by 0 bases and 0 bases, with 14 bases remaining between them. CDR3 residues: CAISESILDSANTGELFF. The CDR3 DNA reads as TGTGCCATCAGTGAGTCTATATTGGACAGCGCGAACACCGGGGAGCTGTTTTTT.

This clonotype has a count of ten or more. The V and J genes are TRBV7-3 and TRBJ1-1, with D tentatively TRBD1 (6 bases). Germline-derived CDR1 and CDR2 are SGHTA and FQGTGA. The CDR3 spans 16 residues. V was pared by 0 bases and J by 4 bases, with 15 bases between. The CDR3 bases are TGTGCCAGCAGCTTAACTCGGGCCAGGGGACGCACTGAAGCTTTCTTT. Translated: CASSLTRARGRTEAFF.

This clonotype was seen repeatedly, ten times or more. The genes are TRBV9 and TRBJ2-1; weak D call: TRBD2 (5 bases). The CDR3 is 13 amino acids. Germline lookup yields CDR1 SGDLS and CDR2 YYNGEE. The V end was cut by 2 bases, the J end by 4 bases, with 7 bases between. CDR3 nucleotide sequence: TGTGCCAGCAGCGTGGGGAGATACAATGAGCAGTTCTTC. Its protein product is CASSVGRYNEQFF. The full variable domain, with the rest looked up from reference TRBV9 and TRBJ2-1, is DSGVTQTPKHLITATGQRVTLRCSPRSGDLSVYWYQQSLDQGLQFLIQYYNGEERAKGNILERFSAQQFPDLHSELNLSSLELGDSALYFCASSVGRYNEQFFGPGTRLTVL.

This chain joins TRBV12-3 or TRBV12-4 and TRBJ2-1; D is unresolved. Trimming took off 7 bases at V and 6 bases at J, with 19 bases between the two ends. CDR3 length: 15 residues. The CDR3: CASTPFRMLGNEQFF. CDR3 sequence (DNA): TGTGCCAGCACCCCTTTTCGGATGCTGGGCAATGAGCAGTTCTTC.

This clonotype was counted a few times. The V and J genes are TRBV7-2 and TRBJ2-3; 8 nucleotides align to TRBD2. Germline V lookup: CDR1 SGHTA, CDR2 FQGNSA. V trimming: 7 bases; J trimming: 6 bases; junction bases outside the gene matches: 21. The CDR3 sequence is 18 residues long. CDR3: CASNREGATSTLGDTQYF. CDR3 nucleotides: TGTGCCAGCAACCGGGAGGGAGCGACCTCGACCCTTGGGGATACGCAGTATTTT.

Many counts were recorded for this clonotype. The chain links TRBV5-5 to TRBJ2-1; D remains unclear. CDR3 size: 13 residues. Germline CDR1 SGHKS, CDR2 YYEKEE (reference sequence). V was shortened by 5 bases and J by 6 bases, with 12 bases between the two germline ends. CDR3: CASRRSVSNEQFF. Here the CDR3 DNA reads TGTGCCAGCAGAAGAAGTGTCTCCAATGAGCAGTTCTTC. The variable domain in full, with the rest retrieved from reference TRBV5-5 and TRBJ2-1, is DAGVTQSPTHLIKTRGQQVTLRCSPISGHKSVSWYQQVLGQGPQFIFQYYEKEERGRGNFPDRFSARQFPNYSSELNVNALLLGDSALYLCASRRSVSNEQFFGPGTRLTVL.

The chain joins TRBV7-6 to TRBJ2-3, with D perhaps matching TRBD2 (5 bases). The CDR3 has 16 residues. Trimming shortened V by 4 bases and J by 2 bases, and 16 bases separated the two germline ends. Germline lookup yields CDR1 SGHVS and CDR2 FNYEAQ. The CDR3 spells CASSSGGWRFTDTQYF. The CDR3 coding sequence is TGTGCCAGCAGCTCGGGCGGGTGGCGGTTCACAGATACGCAGTATTTT.

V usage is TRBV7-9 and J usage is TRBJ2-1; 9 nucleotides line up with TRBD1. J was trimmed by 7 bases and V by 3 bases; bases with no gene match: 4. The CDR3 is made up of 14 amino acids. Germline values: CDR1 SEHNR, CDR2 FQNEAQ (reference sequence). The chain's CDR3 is CASSFPQGANEQFF. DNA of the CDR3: TGTGCCAGCAGCTTCCCACAGGGGGCTAATGAGCAGTTCTTC.